This T cell receptor (beta chain) was recovered during a study of cytomegalovirus exposure and HLA in healthy donors (dated by TCRdb to between 2016 and 2019). With regard to the full study: According to a later analysis, the 100 to 150 validation repertoires were produced on the same platform as the 700 or so repertoires of the first cohort. To predict cytomegalovirus infection status, the study brought together high-throughput TCR immunosequencing, statistical association of individual TCRs with disease status, and machine learning. The study aimed to test whether signatures of past pathogen exposure could be identified by cataloging public T cell receptors. Along with the approximately 700-subject first cohort, a separate validation cohort of over a hundred different subjects was used. Study-wide conclusions, independent of this receptor: In a later analysis, TCRs clustered in the first cohort were found to also tend to co-occur in the approximately 110 validation repertoires, with 90% to 95% of cluster scores above 0. In both the original and validation cohorts, the classifier was reported to diagnose cytomegalovirus status with high specificity and sensitivity. A few of the identified cytomegalovirus-associated TCR beta chains were confirmed in vitro to be specific for cytomegalovirus antigens. The authors suggested that the approach could potentially be generalized to other disease states and immunological phenotypes. A total of fewer than 200 TCR beta chains were listed by the study as associated with cytomegalovirus. Most TCR sequences were observed very rarely across donors, whereas some public TCRs were present in many individuals. A later analysis had no HLA typing for the validation cohort, so co-occurrence there was scored across all 120 or so repertoires.

Of note for this clone: The antigen it recognizes is unknown. Base qualities are not at hand, and no much larger clone is one base apart.

Separate from the approximately 700-subject first cohort, the validation cohort of about 120 subjects was the group to which the donors belonged. Library method: the immunoSEQ multiplex PCR assay. From the authors' description of their analysis: To diagnose cytomegalovirus status from the catalog of TCR beta chain sequences, a statistical classification framework was built. Sourced from immuneACCESS, this table was stored by TCRdb with only in-frame sequences that have V and J called. A share of the clones is absent; for the studies checked, an unresolved V gene accounts for under half, and the remainder has no known explanation. V, J and clone size are taken as reported in that table, and D and trimming were inferred from the DNA itself. In this sample the table shows a few hundred thousand clones, 88% of which occur a single time. Approximately 0.96% of the sample is in the top ten clones. V trim: 5 bases; J trim: 4 bases; unmatched bases: 7. The CDR3 measures 15 amino acids from cysteine to phenylalanine. Solely the CDR3 DNA is kept, with 45 bases framed from the first base. CDR1 and CDR2 are read off the germline V gene as SGHDN and FVKESK.

The sequencing sample was made of PBMCs. The sequence joins TRBV14 to TRBJ2-1, with 8 bases matching TRBD2. The sequence derives from a man aged 25 to 40 in good health and CMV-seronegative. CDR3 reads: CASSFRLALYNEQFF. At the DNA level, the sequence is TGTGCCAGCAGCTTTAGACTAGCGCTTTACAATGAGCAGTTCTTC.